The T cell receptor beta chain under discussion was sequenced for a study of shared clonotypes between healthy human individuals. A note on this clone: Antigen unknown.

TCRdb's copy holds only in-frame clones and misses some; the assay was immunoSEQ multiplex PCR. This sample yields some 2,000,000 clones, of which under 97% are seen a single time; around 0.13% belongs to the top ten. CDR3 size: 15 residues. Trimming cost V 6 bases and J 2 bases, with 16 bases left between them. The germline CDR1 and CDR2 sequences are MDHEN and SYDVKM. Notes on the study in general: Sampling was confined to blood; repertoires within tissues likely differ. Enrolling few donors narrowed the genetic and exposure-history diversity that was represented. Donor clonotype sharing was expected to depend on sequencing depth. Estimated richness values were generally larger in naive subsets than in memory subsets.

V and J are TRBV28 and TRBJ1-2; tentatively, D is TRBD1 (6 bases). The sequence was collected from a man aged 18 to 30 in good health. The sample consisted of naive CD4+ T cells sorted from blood. The subset was: CD45RA+ positively selected. Here the CDR3 DNA reads TGTGCCAGCAGACCGAGGGGGTCGAGGAACTATGGCTACACCTTC. This encodes CASRPRGSRNYGYTF.